This T cell receptor (beta chain) emerged from a study of response to subunit inactivated influenza vaccine. General study findings and limits: It was the authors' suggestion that each seasonal influenza vaccination recruits few new T cells.

The germline V and J ends were trimmed by 5 bases and 0 bases, with 8 bases remaining between them. The CDR3 is 14 residues long. TCRdb redid the calling of the RT-PCR reads with MiXCR, one entry per CDR3 protein. The sample consists of about 700,000 distinct CDR3 sequences, about 15% of them appearing once. At least ten counts were recorded for this clonotype. Its antigen is not identified. This specimen was PBMCs from blood, taken roughly 15 days before vaccination. This TCR was sampled from a man aged 50 to 59 who received an inactivated influenza vaccine. V and J are TRBV12-3 or TRBV12-4 and TRBJ1-3, with no clear D. In nucleotides, the CDR3 is TGTGCCAGCAGTCTGACCAACTCTGGAAACACCATATATTTT. Translating it yields CASSLTNSGNTIYF.